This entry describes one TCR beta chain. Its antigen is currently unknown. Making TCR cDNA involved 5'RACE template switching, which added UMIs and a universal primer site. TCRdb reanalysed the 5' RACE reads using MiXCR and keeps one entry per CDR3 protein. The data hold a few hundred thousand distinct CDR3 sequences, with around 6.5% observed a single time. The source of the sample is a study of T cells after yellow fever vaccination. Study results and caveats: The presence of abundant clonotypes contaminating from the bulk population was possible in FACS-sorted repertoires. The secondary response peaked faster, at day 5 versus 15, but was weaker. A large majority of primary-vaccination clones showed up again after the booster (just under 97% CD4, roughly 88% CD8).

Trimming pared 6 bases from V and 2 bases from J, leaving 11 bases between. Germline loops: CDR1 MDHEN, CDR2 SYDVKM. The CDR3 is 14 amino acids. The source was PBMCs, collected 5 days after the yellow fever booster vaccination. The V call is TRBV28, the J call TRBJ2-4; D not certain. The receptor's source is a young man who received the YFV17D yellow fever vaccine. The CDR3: CASRIGGSKNIQYF. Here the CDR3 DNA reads TGTGCCAGCAGAATCGGCGGATCCAAAAACATTCAGTACTTC.